The clone carrying this T cell receptor (beta chain) was seen repeatedly, ten times or more. The sample is drawn from a study of blood T cell repertoires in COVID-19. Background on the study: Samples taken during acute and convalescent COVID-19 were collected in the United States, Italy and Spain.

Sequencing was performed with immunoSEQ multiplex PCR; in TCRdb, only in-frame clones are kept and a portion is missing. This table holds about 160,000 clones, 65% to 90% found once. Input material: peripheral blood. The clonotype originates from a woman between 40 and 55 years old with COVID-19, enrolled during active disease.

The CDR3 bases are TGTGCCAGCTCGCCAATATCTAGCGGGAGTCGTACCGGGGAGCTGTTTTTT. It is translated as CASSPISSGSRTGELFF. The V gene is TRBV18, the J gene TRBJ2-2, with TRBD2 matching 10 bases. Germline V lookup: CDR1 KGHSH, CDR2 LQKENI. This CDR3 is 17 amino acids long. V was clipped by 6 bases and J by 5 bases; unmatched bases: 12.